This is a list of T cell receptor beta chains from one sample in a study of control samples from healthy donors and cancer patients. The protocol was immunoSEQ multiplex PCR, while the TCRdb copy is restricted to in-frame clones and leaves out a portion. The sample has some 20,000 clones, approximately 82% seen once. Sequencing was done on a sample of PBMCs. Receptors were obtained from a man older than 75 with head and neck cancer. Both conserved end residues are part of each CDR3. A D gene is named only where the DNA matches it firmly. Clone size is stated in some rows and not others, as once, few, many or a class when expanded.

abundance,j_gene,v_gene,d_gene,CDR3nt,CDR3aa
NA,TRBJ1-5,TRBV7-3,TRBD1,TGTGCCAGCAGCGTCCCGGGACAGGGGGGTAGAGATCAGCCCCAGCATTTT,CASSVPGQGGRDQPQHF
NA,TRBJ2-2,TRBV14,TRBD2,TGTGCCAGCAGCCAAGGCGGGGGGGCCGGCGGGGAGCTGTTTTTT,CASSQGGGAGGELFF
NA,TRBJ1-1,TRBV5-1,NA,TGCGCCAGCAGCTCGACCGGGTCGGCGGCCACTGAAGCTTTCTTT,CASSSTGSAATEAFF
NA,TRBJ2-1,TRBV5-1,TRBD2,TGCGCCAGCAGCTCCCATCGGGGCGGGGGGGCCCCCGTTATGAGTGAGCAGTTCTTC,CASSSHRGGGAPVMSEQFF
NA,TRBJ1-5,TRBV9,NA,TGTGCCAGCAGCGGAAATTATAGCAATCAGCCCCAGCATTTT,CASSGNYSNQPQHF
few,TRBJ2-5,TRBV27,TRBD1,TGTGCCAGCAGTTTACGACAGGGGGGGACCCAGTACTTC,CASSLRQGGTQYF
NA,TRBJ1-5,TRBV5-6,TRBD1,TGTGCCAGCAGCCTTGTGGACAGGAACAATCAGCCCCAGCATTTT,CASSLVDRNNQPQHF
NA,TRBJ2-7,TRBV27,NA,TGTGCCAGCAGTTTAGGTGACAGGGAGGCGCAGTACTTC,CASSLGDREAQYF
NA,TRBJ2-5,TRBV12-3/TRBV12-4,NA,TGTGCCAGCAGCCGGGGAAGCGAGACCCAGTACTTC,CASSRGSETQYF
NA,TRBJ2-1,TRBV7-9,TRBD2,TGTGCCAGCAGCTTAAGGCTAGCGGGAGTGAGGAACAATGAGCAGTTCTTC,CASSLRLAGVRNNEQFF
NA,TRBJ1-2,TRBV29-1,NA,TGCAGCGTTGAAGATCTGGGGGGAGGTAGCGGCTACACCTTC,CSVEDLGGGSGYTF
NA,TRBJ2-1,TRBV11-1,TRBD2,TGTGCCAGCAGCCGGACTAGCGCTGAATACAATGAGCAGTTCTTC,CASSRTSAEYNEQFF
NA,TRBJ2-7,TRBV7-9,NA,TGTGCCAGCAGCTTACAGGGGACGCACGAGCAGTACTTC,CASSLQGTHEQYF
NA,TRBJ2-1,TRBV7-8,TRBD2,TGTGCCAGCAGCCCTTACGGACTAGGGGCCTACAATGAGCAGTTCTTC,CASSPYGLGAYNEQFF
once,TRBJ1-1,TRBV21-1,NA,TGTGCCAGCAGCAAAGCGATGGGACGGTGGGTTCGTGACACTGAAGCTTTCTTT,CASSKAMGRWVRDTEAFF
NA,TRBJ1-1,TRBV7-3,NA,TGTGCCAGCAGCCTTACCCCAGGGGCTGAAGCTTTCTTT,CASSLTPGAEAFF